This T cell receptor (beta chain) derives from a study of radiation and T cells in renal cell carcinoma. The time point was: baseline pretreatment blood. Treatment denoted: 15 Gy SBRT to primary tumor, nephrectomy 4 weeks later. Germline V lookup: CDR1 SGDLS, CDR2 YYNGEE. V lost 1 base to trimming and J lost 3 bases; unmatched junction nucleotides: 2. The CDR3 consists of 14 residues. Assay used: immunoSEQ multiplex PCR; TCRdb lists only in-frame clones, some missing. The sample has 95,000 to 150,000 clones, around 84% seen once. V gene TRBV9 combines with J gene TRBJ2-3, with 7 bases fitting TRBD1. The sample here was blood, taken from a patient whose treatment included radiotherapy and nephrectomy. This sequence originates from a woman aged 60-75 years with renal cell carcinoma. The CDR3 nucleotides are TGTGCCAGCAGCGTACAGGGGGTTACAGATACGCAGTATTTT. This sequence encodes CASSVQGVTDTQYF. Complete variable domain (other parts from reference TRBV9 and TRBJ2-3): DSGVTQTPKHLITATGQRVTLRCSPRSGDLSVYWYQQSLDQGLQFLIQYYNGEERAKGNILERFSAQQFPDLHSELNLSSLELGDSALYFCASSVQGVTDTQYFGPGTRLTVL.